Described below is a single T cell receptor beta chain sequence and its context. Trimming took 6 bases from V and 0 from J; bases not matched to a gene: 4. Germline V lookup: CDR1 MNHEY, CDR2 SVGAGI. The CDR3 is 15 amino acids. Sequenced by immunoSEQ multiplex PCR; TCRdb stores in-frame clones only, minus some. The sample includes 390,000 or so clones, about nine tenths seen only once; the top ten take 1.4%. These data originate in a study of blood T cell repertoires in COVID-19. The sequenced sample consisted of peripheral blood. The chain combines TRBV6-5 with TRBJ2-7; 11 nucleotides agree with TRBD2. The sequence was collected from a woman aged 25-40 years with active or convalescent COVID-19. The CDR3 DNA reads TGTGCCAGCAGCGCCGGACTAGCGGGCTCCTACGAGCAGTACTTC. This sequence encodes CASSAGLAGSYEQYF.